A single sample is the source of the 24 T cell receptor beta chains below, sequenced in a study of T cells after yellow fever vaccination. TCRdb re-derived calls from the 5' RACE reads in MiXCR, one entry per CDR3 protein. Among fewer than 350,000 distinct CDR3 sequences listed, 3.5% to 4.5% were seen once. Sequenced material: PBMCs, taken 15 days after the yellow fever booster vaccination. These TCRs come from a man aged 18 to 29 who received the YFV17D yellow fever vaccine.

The chain links TRBV18 to TRBJ1-5, with D unresolved. Trimming took off 3 bases at V and 2 bases at J, with 14 bases between the two ends. This CDR3 comprises 16 residues. Germline assignment: CDR1 KGHSH and CDR2 LQKENI. CDR3 coding DNA: TGTGCCAGCTCACCCGCCTCAGTGAGAGGCAATCAGCCCCAGCATTTT. Protein: CASSPASVRGNQPQHF.

This clonotype was counted a few times. In DNA form, the CDR3 reads TGTGCCAGCAGTGAAGGGGTGGCAGGGGCCAACGTCCTGACTTTC. Protein product: CASSEGVAGANVLTF. This chain connects TRBV6-1 to TRBJ2-6; no clear D. CDR3 size: 15 residues. V lost 1 base and J lost 4, with 8 bases in between. The germline gives CDR1 MNHNS, CDR2 SASEGT.

This clonotype was observed many times. The chain is built from TRBV12-3 or TRBV12-4 and TRBJ2-1; TRBD1 agrees at 7 bases. J lost 7 bases, V lost 2 bases, and 5 bases had no gene match. This CDR3 spans 14 amino acids. This CDR3 is CASSLRGGGNEQFF. CDR3 nucleotide sequence: TGTGCCAGCAGTTTAAGAGGGGGCGGGAATGAGCAGTTCTTC.

This chain connects TRBV6-2 or TRBV6-3 to TRBJ1-1; weak D call: TRBD1 (6 bases). V lost 7 bases and J 5 bases, leaving 14 bases between the germline ends. The CDR3 runs 13 residues. The V gene's germline CDR1 is MNHEY and CDR2 SVGEGT. The CDR3 sequence: CASTLGQGTEAFF. For the CDR3, the DNA is TGTGCCAGCACCTTAGGGCAGGGGACTGAAGCTTTCTTT.

This clonotype was found many times. The rearrangement joins TRBV7-8 to TRBJ2-3; D is unresolved. CDR3 length: 12 amino acids. The V and J ends lost 0 bases and 7 bases respectively, with 5 bases between them. CDR1 is SGHVS, CDR2 FQNEAQ, per germline. CDR3 DNA: TGTGCCAGCAGCTTAGCGCCTAATACGCAGTATTTT. Translation gives CASSLAPNTQYF.

This clonotype was picked up many times. The chain uses TRBV4-3 and TRBJ1-2; D remains ambiguous. Germline V gives CDR1 LGHNA, CDR2 YSLEER. V lost 0 bases to trimming and J lost 0 bases, with 11 bases between them. This CDR3 comprises 16 residues. The CDR3 bases are TGCGCCAGCAGCCAAGATCGCATCCCAGCTAACTATGGCTACACCTTC. It specifies CASSQDRIPANYGYTF.

This chain uses TRBV18 with TRBJ2-3; D unresolved. The CDR3 has 13 residues. Germline loops: CDR1 KGHSH, CDR2 LQKENI. Trimming pared 2 bases from V and 2 bases from J, leaving 5 bases between. This chain's CDR3 is CASSPLDTDTQYF. The DNA of the CDR3 is TGTGCCAGCTCACCATTGGACACAGATACGCAGTATTTT. Full variable domain (outside the CDR3, taken from reference TRBV18 and TRBJ2-3): NAGVMQNPRHLVRRRGQEARLRCSPMKGHSHVYWYRQLPEEGLKFMVYLQKENIIDESGMPKERFSAEFPKEGPSILRIQQVVRGDSAAYFCASSPLDTDTQYFGPGTRLTVL.

The table lists this clonotype with a count of one. Possible read error: a much larger clone is one base away. V is TRBV20-1 and J is TRBJ2-3; maybe TRBD2 (7 bases). This CDR3 has 15 residues. CDR1 is DFQATT, CDR2 SNEGSKA, per germline (reference sequence). Here the CDR3 DNA reads TGCAGTGCTAGCTTACGGGGGGCTAGCACAGATACGCTGTATTTT. This encodes CSASLRGASTDTLYF.

This clonotype was picked up many times. This sequence joins TRBV5-1 and TRBJ1-2; possibly TRBD1 for D (6 bases). Germline V gives CDR1 SGHRS, CDR2 YFSETQ. Trimming took off 4 bases at V and 3 bases at J, with 16 bases between the two ends. This CDR3 has 15 amino acids. The CDR3 here is CASSPSGQPYYGYTF. CDR3 DNA sequence: TGCGCCAGCAGCCCCTCTGGACAGCCGTACTATGGCTACACCTTC.

There are many counts of this clonotype. This chain links TRBV6-6 with TRBJ1-1; the D gene is possibly TRBD1 (6 bases). The CDR3 has 14 residues. Germline V gene data show CDR1 as MNHNY and CDR2 as SVGAGI (reference sequence). V lost 5 bases and J 1 base, leaving 11 bases between the germline ends. Here the CDR3 reads CASSTGQPNTEAFF. The CDR3 nucleotides are TGTGCCAGCAGTACTGGACAGCCGAACACTGAAGCTTTCTTT.

This clonotype was seen more than once but under ten times. The chain joins TRBV5-1 to TRBJ2-2; D is unresolved. The CDR3 length is 15 residues. V lost 0 bases, J lost 6 bases, and 12 bases lay in between. Germline CDR1 SGHRS, CDR2 YFSETQ. The CDR3 DNA reads TGCGCCAGCAGCTTGGTGGCAGAAGTATCCGGGGAGCTGTTTTTT. Translation gives CASSLVAEVSGELFF.

This clonotype was seen repeatedly, ten times or more. The chain couples TRBV7-2 to TRBJ2-1, with D perhaps TRBD2 (5 bases). Germline V CDR1 and CDR2: SGHTA, FQGNSA. V was cut by 1 base and J by 6 bases, with 13 bases left in between. The CDR3 is 15 residues long. In DNA form, the CDR3 reads TGTGCCAGCAGCTTAGGACCCGGACTCCTCAATGAGCAGTTCTTC. The encoded protein is CASSLGPGLLNEQFF. Combining the CDR3 with reference TRBV7-2 and TRBJ2-1 gives the whole variable domain GAGVSQSPSNKVTEKGKDVELRCDPISGHTALYWYRQSLGQGLEFLIYFQGNSAPDKSGLPSDRFSAERTGGSVSTLTIQRTQQEDSAVYLCASSLGPGLLNEQFFGPGTRLTVL.

The V gene is TRBV20-1, the J gene TRBJ2-7; 11 nucleotides agree with TRBD1. This CDR3 comprises 13 residues. In germline, CDR1 is DFQATT, CDR2 SNEGSKA (reference sequence). This chain's CDR3 is CSTTGTGGYEQYV. The CDR3 nucleotides are TGCAGCACTACCGGGACAGGGGGCTACGAGCAGTACGTC.

V usage is TRBV6-5 and J usage is TRBJ1-1; D is unclear. This CDR3 is built from 14 residues. CDR1 and CDR2 (germline): MNHEY, SVGAGI. V shed 5 bases and J shed 1 base, with 11 bases lying between them. The CDR3 DNA is TGTGCCAGCAGTCACACCTCGCGGAACACTGAAGCTTTCTTT. Translated, it gives CASSHTSRNTEAFF.

This clonotype occurred a few times. CDR3 bases: TGTGCCACCAGGGAGTCCCCTGGAAACCAGAATTCACCCCTCCACTTT. Translation gives CATRESPGNQNSPLHF. V and J are TRBV24-1 and TRBJ1-6, with no clear D. V was shortened by 7 bases and J by 7 bases, with 19 bases between the two germline ends. This CDR3 contains 16 residues. Germline-derived CDR1 and CDR2 are KGHDR and SFDVKD.

This clonotype was observed a handful of times. The J gene is TRBJ2-7, the V gene TRBV20-1; D is unresolved. Germline V gives CDR1 DFQATT, CDR2 SNEGSKA (reference sequence). The length of the CDR3 is 12 residues. Trimming stripped 4 bases from V and 2 bases from J, with 9 bases between. The DNA of the CDR3 is TGCAGTGCTAATCAGCGTACCTACGAGCAGTACTTC. Translating it yields CSANQRTYEQYF.

This clonotype was seen more than once but under ten times. The J gene is TRBJ1-6, the V gene TRBV19, with TRBD1 matching 9 bases. Germline values: CDR1 LNHDA, CDR2 SQIVND (reference sequence). V lost 3 bases to trimming and J lost 10 bases; unmatched junction nucleotides: 10. This CDR3 spans 16 amino acids. Here the CDR3 DNA reads TGTGCCAGTAGTATTCTTCAGGGACAGGGAAGATCACCCCTCCACTTT. Translated, it gives CASSILQGQGRSPLHF.

The chain is built from TRBV5-1 and TRBJ2-3, with 8 bases aligning to TRBD2. CDR1 and CDR2 from the germline V gene are SGHRS and YFSETQ. V lost 3 bases, J lost 3 bases, and 6 bases stayed unmatched. This CDR3 has 15 residues. The CDR3 loop is CASSSGGGITDTQYF. CDR3 DNA sequence: TGCGCCAGCAGCTCCGGGGGGGGGATAACAGATACGCAGTATTTT.

Only a few counts were recorded for this clonotype. The gene calls are TRBV3-1 and TRBJ1-1, with 8 bases that match TRBD1. This CDR3 comprises 14 residues. J gave up 9 bases and V 3 bases, and 9 bases lay outside the gene matches. Germline V CDR1 and CDR2: LGHDT, YNNKEL (reference sequence). The CDR3 DNA is TGTGCCAGCAGCCAGGAGAGGACAGGGAACAAAGCTTTCTTT. It codes for CASSQERTGNKAFF.

The chain combines TRBV7-2 with TRBJ2-1, with no clear D. The length of the CDR3 is 16 residues. The V end lost 5 bases, the J end lost 0 bases, and 14 bases lay between the germline ends. Germline V CDR1 and CDR2: SGHTA, FQGNSA. This CDR3 reads CASSPAWGSSYNEQFF. CDR3 nucleotide sequence: TGTGCCAGCAGCCCGGCGTGGGGTAGCTCCTACAATGAGCAGTTCTTC.

This clonotype was seen ten or more times. CDR3 sequence (DNA): TGTGCCAGCTCCCGGGCGCCTTCCTACAATGAGCAGTTCTTC. This sequence encodes CASSRAPSYNEQFF. The chain uses TRBV5-6 and TRBJ2-1, with D uncertain. The CDR3 is 14 residues long. V was clipped by 7 bases and J by 1 base, with 12 bases between them. Germline V gene sequence: CDR1 SGHDT, CDR2 YYEEEE.

The V gene is TRBV18, the J gene TRBJ1-2; a possible D gene is TRBD1 (6 bases). CDR1 is KGHSH, CDR2 LQKENI, per germline. V shed 5 bases and J shed 4 bases, with 23 bases lying between them. This CDR3 has 17 residues. DNA for the CDR3: TGTGCCAGCTCAGCCCCCGGGACACTCTCTGGTGGCTATGGCTACACCTTC. Its translation: CASSAPGTLSGGYGYTF.

This clonotype was detected a few times. The J gene is TRBJ2-5, the V gene TRBV29-1; 10 bases fit TRBD2. Germline CDR1 reads SQVTM; CDR2 reads ANQGSEA. The CDR3 runs to 14 residues. V trimming: 6 bases; J trimming: 1 base; junction bases outside the gene matches: 5. The CDR3 nucleotides are TGCAGCGTCGTACTAGCGGGGCTCCAAGAGACCCAGTACTTC. Translating it yields CSVVLAGLQETQYF.

The CDR3 DNA is TGTGCCAGCAGAACAGCCTCTGGGTCTGAAGCTTTCTTT. Its protein product is CASRTASGSEAFF. The V call is TRBV2, the J call TRBJ1-1, with D hard to call. Per the germline V gene, CDR1 is SNHLY and CDR2 is FYNNEI. Between the trimmed V and J ends, which lost 6 bases and 6 bases, there was a span of 14 bases. This CDR3 contains 13 residues.